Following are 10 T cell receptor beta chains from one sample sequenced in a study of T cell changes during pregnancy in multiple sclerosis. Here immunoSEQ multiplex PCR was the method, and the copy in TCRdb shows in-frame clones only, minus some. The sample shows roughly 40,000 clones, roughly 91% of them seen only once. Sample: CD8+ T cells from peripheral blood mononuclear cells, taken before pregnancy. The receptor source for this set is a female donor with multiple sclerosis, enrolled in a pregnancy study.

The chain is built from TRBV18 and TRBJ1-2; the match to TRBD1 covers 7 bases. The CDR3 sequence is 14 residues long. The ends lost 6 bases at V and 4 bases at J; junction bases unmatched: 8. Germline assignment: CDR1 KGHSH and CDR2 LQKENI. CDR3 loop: CASSRGTEGYGYTF. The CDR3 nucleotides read TGTGCCAGCTCGCGAGGGACAGAAGGCTATGGCTACACCTTC.

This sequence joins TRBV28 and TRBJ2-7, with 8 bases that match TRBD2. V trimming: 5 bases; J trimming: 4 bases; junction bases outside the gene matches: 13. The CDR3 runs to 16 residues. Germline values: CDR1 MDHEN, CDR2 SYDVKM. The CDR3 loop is CASSPTPRGGFYEQYF. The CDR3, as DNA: TGTGCCAGCAGTCCAACCCCTCGGGGGGGATTTTACGAGCAGTACTTC.

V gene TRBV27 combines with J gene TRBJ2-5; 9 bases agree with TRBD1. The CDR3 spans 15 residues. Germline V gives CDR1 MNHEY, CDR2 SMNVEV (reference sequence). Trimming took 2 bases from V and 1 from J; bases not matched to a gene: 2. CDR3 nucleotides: TGTGCCAGCAGTTTAGCGACAGGGGGCCAAGAGACCCAGTACTTC. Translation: CASSLATGGQETQYF.

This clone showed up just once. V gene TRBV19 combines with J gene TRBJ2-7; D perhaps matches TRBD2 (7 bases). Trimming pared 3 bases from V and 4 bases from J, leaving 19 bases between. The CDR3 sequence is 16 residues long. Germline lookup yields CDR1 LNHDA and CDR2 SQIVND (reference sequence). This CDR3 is CASSIGGGGVGYEQYF. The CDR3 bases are TGTGCCAGTAGTATTGGGGGGGGCGGCGTTGGATACGAGCAGTACTTC. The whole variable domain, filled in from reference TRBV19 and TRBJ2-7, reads DGGITQSPKYLFRKEGQNVTLSCEQNLNHDAMYWYRQDPGQGLRLIYYSQIVNDFQKGDIAEGYSVSREKKESFPLTVTSAQKNPTAFYLCASSIGGGGVGYEQYFGPGTRLTVT.

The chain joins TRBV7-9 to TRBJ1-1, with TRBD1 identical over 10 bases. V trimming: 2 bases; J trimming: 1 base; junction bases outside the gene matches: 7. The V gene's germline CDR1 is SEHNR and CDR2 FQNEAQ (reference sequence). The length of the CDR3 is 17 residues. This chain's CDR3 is CASSLTPGQGSNTEAFF. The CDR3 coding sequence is TGTGCCAGCAGCTTAACCCCGGGACAGGGGTCGAACACTGAAGCTTTCTTT. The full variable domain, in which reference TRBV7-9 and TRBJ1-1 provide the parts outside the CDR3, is DTGVSQNPRHKITKRGQNVTFRCDPISEHNRLYWYRQTLGQGPEFLTYFQNEAQLEKSRLLSDRFSAERPKGSFSTLEIQRTEQGDSAMYLCASSLTPGQGSNTEAFFGQGTRLTVV.

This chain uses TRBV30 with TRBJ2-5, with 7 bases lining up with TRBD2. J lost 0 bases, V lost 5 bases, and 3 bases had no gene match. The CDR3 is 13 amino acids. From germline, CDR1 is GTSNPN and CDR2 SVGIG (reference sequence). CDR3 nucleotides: TGTGCCTGGGCGGGGGAGAACCAAGAGACCCAGTACTTC. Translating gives CAWAGENQETQYF.

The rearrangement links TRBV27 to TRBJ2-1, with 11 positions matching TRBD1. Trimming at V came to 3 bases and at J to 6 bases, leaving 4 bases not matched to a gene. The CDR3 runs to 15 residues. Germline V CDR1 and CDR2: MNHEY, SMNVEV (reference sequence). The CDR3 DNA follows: TGTGCCAGCAGTTTCGGACAGGGGGCAGTCAATGAGCAGTTCTTC. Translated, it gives CASSFGQGAVNEQFF.

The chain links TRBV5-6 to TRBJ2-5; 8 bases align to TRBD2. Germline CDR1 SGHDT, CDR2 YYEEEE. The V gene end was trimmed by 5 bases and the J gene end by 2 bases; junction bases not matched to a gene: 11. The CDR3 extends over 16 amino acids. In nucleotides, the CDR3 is TGTGCCAGCAGTTCCCCTCGCGCGGGGGGACAAGAGACCCAGTACTTC. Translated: CASSSPRAGGQETQYF.

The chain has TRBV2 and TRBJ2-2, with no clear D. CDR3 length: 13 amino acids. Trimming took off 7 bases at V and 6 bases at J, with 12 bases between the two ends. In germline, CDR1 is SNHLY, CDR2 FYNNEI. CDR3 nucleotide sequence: TGTGCCAGCAATCCGGGTCAATCCGGGGAGCTGTTTTTT. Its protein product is CASNPGQSGELFF. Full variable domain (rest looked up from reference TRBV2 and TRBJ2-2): EPEVTQTPSHQVTQMGQEVILRCVPISNHLYFYWYRQILGQKVEFLVSFYNNEISEKSEIFDDQFSVERPDGSNFTLKIRSTKLEDSAMYFCASNPGQSGELFFGEGSRLTVL.

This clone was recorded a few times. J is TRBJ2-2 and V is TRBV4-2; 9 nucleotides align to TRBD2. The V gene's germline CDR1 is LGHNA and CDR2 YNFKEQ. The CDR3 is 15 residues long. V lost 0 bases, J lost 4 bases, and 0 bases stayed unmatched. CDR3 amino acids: CASSQEGLATGELFF. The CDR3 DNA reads TGTGCCAGCAGCCAAGAGGGACTAGCCACCGGGGAGCTGTTTTTT.